The 21 T cell receptor beta chains presented below share a single source sample, sequenced in a study of esophageal squamous cell carcinoma under preoperative chemotherapy. The time point was: after preoperative PTX-NDP chemotherapy. TCRdb processed the PCR reads anew with MiXCR; each CDR3 protein has one entry. The sample shows tens of thousands of distinct CDR3 sequences, around half of them seen only once. This specimen was collected from a patient given preoperative chemotherapy. These receptors were obtained from a human donor with esophageal squamous cell carcinoma. The donor label of this sample is uncertain.

Concerning this clonotype: One end of the junction does not line up with germline, which may come from a read error. The J gene is TRBJ2-2, the V gene TRBV7-8; TRBD2 aligns across 7 bases. The length of the CDR3 is 16 residues. The germline V gene has CDR1 SGHVS and CDR2 FQNEAQ. The CDR3 here is CASSRLRGVSTDALYF. CDR3 nucleotides: TGTGCCAGCAGCCGCCTACGGGGGGTAAGCACCGATGCGCTGTATTTT. The full variable domain, rest sourced from reference TRBV7-8 and TRBJ2-2, is GAGVSQSPRYKVAKRGQDVALRCDPISGHVSLFWYQQALGQGPEFLTYFQNEAQLDKSGLPSDRFFAERPEGSVSTLKIQRTQQEDSAVYLCASSRLRGVSTDALYFGEGSRLTVL.

In its sample, this clonotype is medium-sized. The chain's CDR3 is CASLDLTSPYNEQFF. In DNA form, the CDR3 reads TGTGCCAGTCTCGACCTAACCTCGCCCTACAATGAGCAGTTCTTC. V gene TRBV7-8 combines with J gene TRBJ2-1; D gene ambiguous. V lost 9 bases and J lost 2, with 17 bases in between. From germline, CDR1 is SGHVS and CDR2 FQNEAQ. The CDR3 runs 15 residues.

The J gene is TRBJ2-1, the V gene TRBV7-2; D call uncertain. Between the trimmed V and J ends, which lost 5 bases and 7 bases, there was a span of 12 bases. The CDR3 is 13 amino acids. The germline V gene has CDR1 SGHTA and CDR2 FQGNSA. CDR3 protein: CASSTYTRNEQFF. The CDR3 nucleotides are TGTGCCAGCAGCACCTATACACGAAATGAGCAGTTCTTC.

V is TRBV7-9 and J is TRBJ2-5; TRBD2 matches at 15 bases. The J call may be wrong; the DNA end is better matched by TRBJ2-7. This CDR3 region has 19 residues. Looked up from germline, CDR1 is SEHNR and CDR2 is FQNEAQ (reference sequence). The chain's CDR3 is CASSLKSGTSGRTRYEQYF. Here the CDR3 DNA reads TGTGCCAGCAGCTTAAAGTCCGGGACTAGCGGGAGGACACGTTACGAGCAGTACTTC.

The J gene is TRBJ2-5, the V gene TRBV6-1, with D tentatively TRBD1 or TRBD2 (6 bases each). V dropped 6 bases and J dropped 1 base, with 18 bases sitting between them. This CDR3 region has 16 residues. Germline V lookup: CDR1 MNHNS, CDR2 SASEGT. The CDR3 DNA reads as TGTGCCAGCAGGGGGCACGGGGGCGGCGGCCAAGAGACCCAGTACTTC. Its translation is CASRGHGGGGQETQYF.

This clonotype is medium-sized. V and J are TRBV7-8 and TRBJ2-7; D is possibly TRBD1 (5 bases). Between the trimmed V and J ends, which lost 4 bases and 5 bases, there was a span of 12 bases. Germline-derived CDR1 and CDR2 are SGHVS and FQNEAQ. CDR3 length: 13 amino acids. CDR3 sequence (DNA): TGTGCCAGCAGCTCCAGCCCAGGGAACGAGCAGTACTTC. Translating gives CASSSSPGNEQYF.

V is TRBV5-6 and J is TRBJ2-1; TRBD1 aligns across 9 bases. In germline, CDR1 is SGHDT, CDR2 YYEEEE. The CDR3 runs 14 residues. Unmatched junction bases numbered 9, after V lost 4 bases and J lost 10 bases. The CDR3 here is CASSPHRGPYEQFF. The CDR3 DNA reads TGTGCCAGCAGCCCACACAGGGGGCCCTACGAGCAGTTCTTC.

A remark on this clonotype: The junction departs from germline at one end; a sequencing error may be responsible. The rearrangement links TRBV7-8 to TRBJ2-2, with D perhaps given as TRBD1 or TRBD2 (5 bases each). The CDR3 has 16 residues. Germline V CDR1 and CDR2: SGHVS, FQNEAQ. In DNA form, the CDR3 reads TGTGCCAGCAGCGGCCTACAGGCGGTGAGCACCGGGACGCTGTATTTT. Encoded protein: CASSGLQAVSTGTLYF.

Only one count was recorded for this clonotype. The junction and the germline gene differ at one end; a read error may be behind it. This chain links TRBV12-3 or TRBV12-4 with TRBJ2-3; D could derive from TRBD1 or TRBD2 (6 bases each). This CDR3 is built from 15 residues. CDR3 DNA: TGTGCCACGGGGCACGGGGGCCGTGGCCAAGAGACCCAGTATTTC. This codes for CATGHGGRGQETQYF.

This clonotype is medium-sized by share. The chain couples TRBV7-2 to TRBJ2-1; 7 nucleotides align to TRBD2. J gave up 10 bases and V 1 base, and 7 bases lay outside the gene matches. The germline CDR1 and CDR2 sequences are SGHTA and FQGNSA. CDR3 size: 14 residues. The CDR3 DNA is TGTGCCAGCAGCTTAGATCCTAGCGGCTACGAGCAGTTCTTC. Translated, it gives CASSLDPSGYEQFF.

At least ten counts were recorded for this clonotype. The chain links TRBV7-3 to TRBJ2-5; 7 bases agree with TRBD2. The germline gives CDR1 SGHTA, CDR2 FQGTGA. This CDR3 comprises 13 residues. Trimming cost V 3 bases and J 5 bases; bases outside gene matches: 3. CDR3 DNA: TGTGCCAGCAGCTTGGAGGGAGGGGAGACCCAGTACTTC. Protein product: CASSLEGGETQYF.

This clonotype was observed many times. The CDR3 DNA follows: TGTGCCAGCAGCTTAGTTGGGGGGGGTCCCTACGAGCAGTACTTC. It yields the protein CASSLVGGGPYEQYF. This sequence joins TRBV7-2 and TRBJ2-7; TRBD2 aligns across 7 bases. CDR3 length: 15 residues. In germline, CDR1 is SGHTA, CDR2 FQGNSA. The V gene end was trimmed by 1 base and the J gene end by 2 bases; junction bases not matched to a gene: 5.

This clonotype is medium-sized in the sample. The V gene is TRBV7-2, the J gene TRBJ2-1, with D possibly being TRBD2 (7 bases). The V end was cut by 5 bases, the J end by 9 bases, with 11 bases between. The V gene's germline CDR1 is SGHTA and CDR2 FQGNSA. The CDR3 sequence is 12 residues long. The CDR3 reads CASSGGAVEQFF. The CDR3 nucleotides are TGTGCCAGCAGCGGGGGGGCGGTTGAGCAGTTCTTC.

Turning to this clonotype: A clone one base away is much larger, so this may be a read error. This chain connects TRBV7-2 to TRBJ2-1, with TRBD1 as a possible D gene (6 bases). The CDR3 sequence is 12 residues long. Germline assignment: CDR1 SGHTA and CDR2 FQGNSA. Trimming took 3 bases from V and 10 from J, leaving 10 bases between them. The CDR3 DNA reads as TGTGCCAGCAGCTTGACAGGTTACGAGCAGTTCTTC. Its protein is CASSLTGYEQFF.

This clonotype was counted many times. This chain joins TRBV7-6 and TRBJ2-3, with 9 bases matching TRBD2. Germline V gene lookup returns CDR1 SGHVS and CDR2 FNYEAQ. There are 16 residues in the CDR3. V shed 2 bases and J 0 bases; nucleotides not matched to a gene: 3. The CDR3 here is CASSLMAGGSTDTQYF. The CDR3 DNA reads as TGTGCCAGCAGCTTAATGGCGGGGGGGAGCACAGATACGCAGTATTTT.

Of note for this clonotype: At one of its ends the junction is not consistent with the germline gene, which may arise from a read error. The CDR3 bases are TGTGCCAGCCGTGTCACGGGGGGGGGAGCCAAAAATATTCAGTACTTC. Residues: CASRVTGGGAKNIQYF. The chain combines TRBV12-3 or TRBV12-4 with TRBJ2-4; the match to TRBD2 covers 8 bases. The CDR3 is 16 amino acids.

By share, this clonotype ranks as medium-sized. This chain connects TRBV4-3 to TRBJ2-3; D ambiguous. The CDR3 is 14 amino acids. CDR1 and CDR2 from the germline V gene are LGHNA and YSLEER. Trimming took off 1 base at V and 3 bases at J, with 8 bases between the two ends. For the CDR3, the DNA is TGCGCCAGCAGCCAAGGGGTGGGAACAGATACGCAGTATTTT. This codes for CASSQGVGTDTQYF.

Points on this clonotype: One junction end disagrees with the germline gene, perhaps due to a read error. The chain links TRBV6-1 to TRBJ2-3, with TRBD2 as a possible D gene (6 bases). The CDR3 is made up of 14 amino acids. Germline CDR1 is MNHNS and CDR2 is SASEGT. The CDR3 bases are TGTGCGGGCAGTGGGGGACTTGACGTCGATACCCAGTACTTT. Protein sequence: CAGSGGLDVDTQYF.

The CDR3 DNA follows: TGTGCCAGCAGCTTAGGACGAGCGGGGGGGCGTGCCCAAAACATTCAGTACTTC. The encoded protein is CASSLGRAGGRAQNIQYF. The J gene is TRBJ2-4, the V gene TRBV7-2, with 10 bases fitting TRBD2. Trimming removed 1 base from V and 5 bases from J; junction bases left unmatched: 11. Germline V gives CDR1 SGHTA, CDR2 FQGNSA. CDR3 length: 18 residues. Filled out from reference TRBV7-2 and TRBJ2-4, the complete variable domain reads GAGVSQSPSNKVTEKGKDVELRCDPISGHTALYWYRQSLGQGLEFLIYFQGNSAPDKSGLPSDRFSAERTGGSVSTLTIQRTQQEDSAVYLCASSLGRAGGRAQNIQYFGAGTRLSVL.

To note about this clonotype: Mismatch with germline at one junction end may stem from a read error. The chain joins TRBV7-9 to TRBJ2-3, with 12 bases that match TRBD2. The CDR3 contains 15 residues. Germline values: CDR1 SEHNR, CDR2 FQNEAQ (reference sequence). The CDR3 region has the DNA TGTGCCAGCAGCCTGACTAGCGGGGGCAAAAATACGCAGTATTTC. Amino acids: CASSLTSGGKNTQYF.

This clonotype was detected ten times or more. The J gene is TRBJ2-2, the V gene TRBV6-1; D gene unclear. The germline gives CDR1 MNHNS, CDR2 SASEGT. Trimming left V 7 bases short and J 8 bases short, with 14 bases between. This CDR3 is 13 amino acids long. CDR3 bases: TGTGCCAGCAATAGGTTGGGCTGGGGGGAGCTGTTTTTT. This sequence encodes CASNRLGWGELFF.